This T cell receptor beta chain comes out of a study of blood T cell repertoires in COVID-19. Across the study: Italy, Spain and the United States were the sources of the convalescent and acute COVID-19 samples. PBMCs, B-cell-depleted T cells, or T cells provided the cDNA or gDNA that made up the material.

The authors' processing: Amplification with reference gene primers provided the estimates of nucleated cell counts. Sequenced by immunoSEQ multiplex PCR; TCRdb stores in-frame clones only, minus some. Clone size and the V and J calls come from that table; the DNA yielded D and trimming. The sample has over 200,000 clones; around four fifths are singletons. Germline V gene data show CDR1 as MNHEY and CDR2 as SVGAGI. V lost 0 bases and J 1 base, leaving 10 bases between the germline ends. The CDR3 is 15 amino acids. The chain is built from TRBV6-5 and TRBJ2-7, with TRBD1 as a possible D gene (5 bases). The TCR originated in a woman in her sixties or seventies with active or convalescent COVID-19. Sequencing was performed on peripheral blood. CDR3 DNA: TGTGCCAGCAGTTACTCGAATAGGGGTTCCTACGAGCAGTACTTC. Translation gives CASSYSNRGSYEQYF.